This is a list of T cell receptor beta chains from one sample in a study of T cells in Graves' hyperthyroidism and ophthalmopathy. TCRdb reprocessed the multiplex PCR reads via MiXCR and lists one record per CDR3 protein. The data show hundreds of thousands of distinct CDR3 sequences, roughly a sixth seen once. Sequenced sample: blood. These receptors all come from a woman aged 18 to 35 with Graves' ophthalmopathy. CDR3s include the opening cysteine and the closing phenylalanine or tryptophan. D genes are given only for firm matches. Some rows mark clone size as missing; the rest say once, few, many or name a class of expanded clone.

clone_size: NA
d_call: TRBD1
j_call: TRBJ2-2
v_call: TRBV6-2/TRBV6-3
cdr3_nt: TGTGCCAGCAGTTACGATACAGGGGTTACCACCGGGGAGCTGTTTTTT
cdr3_aa: CASSYDTGVTTGELFF

clone_size: many
d_call: NA
j_call: TRBJ1-1
v_call: TRBV20-1
cdr3_nt: TGCAGTGCTAGAGATCGGGACACGAACACTGAAGCTTTCTTT
cdr3_aa: CSARDRDTNTEAFF

clone_size: many
d_call: NA
j_call: TRBJ1-3
v_call: TRBV5-1
cdr3_nt: TGCGCCAGCAGCTTGAACGGGGGCGCAGACACCATATATTTT
cdr3_aa: CASSLNGGADTIYF

clone_size: few
d_call: NA
j_call: TRBJ1-1
v_call: TRBV14
cdr3_nt: TGTGCCAGCAGCCAAGACGGAGGGGCCGGGAGCACTGAAGCTTTCTTT
cdr3_aa: CASSQDGGAGSTEAFF

clone_size: few
d_call: NA
j_call: TRBJ2-2
v_call: TRBV29-1
cdr3_nt: TGCAGCGGAGGGAAGGCGAACACCGGGGAGCTGTTTTTT
cdr3_aa: CSGGKANTGELFF

clone_size: many
d_call: NA
j_call: TRBJ2-2
v_call: TRBV30
cdr3_nt: TGTGCCGAAGAGTCAGTATGGGGCGGGGAGCTGTTTTTT
cdr3_aa: CAEESVWGGELFF

clone_size: many
d_call: NA
j_call: TRBJ1-5
v_call: TRBV7-6
cdr3_nt: TGTGCCAGCAGCAGGGGTCCCAACGGCAATCAGCCCCAGCATTTT
cdr3_aa: CASSRGPNGNQPQHF

clone_size: few
d_call: NA
j_call: TRBJ2-3
v_call: TRBV29-1
cdr3_nt: TGCAGCGTAGCCCCGCTTGGGGATCACACAGATACGCAGTATTTT
cdr3_aa: CSVAPLGDHTDTQYF

clone_size: many
d_call: NA
j_call: TRBJ1-1
v_call: TRBV5-1
cdr3_nt: TGCGCCAGCAGGCGCGGGGACACTGAAGCTTTCTTT
cdr3_aa: CASRRGDTEAFF

clone_size: NA
d_call: TRBD2
j_call: TRBJ2-7
v_call: TRBV29-1
cdr3_nt: TGCAGCGTGCCCGGGACTAGCAGGCACGAGCAGTACTTC
cdr3_aa: CSVPGTSRHEQYF

clone_size: NA
d_call: NA
j_call: TRBJ1-1
v_call: TRBV6-5
cdr3_nt: TGTGCCAGCAGGGATAGAATTGACACTGAAGCTTTCTTT
cdr3_aa: CASRDRIDTEAFF

clone_size: NA
d_call: NA
j_call: TRBJ1-1
v_call: TRBV9
cdr3_nt: TGTGCCAGCAGCGAGAACGAGGTTAGACAGAACACTGAAGCTTTCTTT
cdr3_aa: CASSENEVRQNTEAFF

clone_size: NA
d_call: TRBD2
j_call: TRBJ2-7
v_call: TRBV20-1
cdr3_nt: TGCAGTGCTACGGGGGCGGGAGGGAGAACAAGCTCCTACGAGCAGTACTTC
cdr3_aa: CSATGAGGRTSSYEQYF

clone_size: once
d_call: NA
j_call: TRBJ2-7
v_call: TRBV15
cdr3_nt: TGTGCCACCAGCGGCCTTGACAGCTCCTACGAGCAGTACTTC
cdr3_aa: CATSGLDSSYEQYF

clone_size: few
d_call: TRBD2
j_call: TRBJ2-7
v_call: TRBV6-1
cdr3_nt: TGTGCCAGCAGAGACATAAGAGGTAGCGGGAAGTTCTCCTACGAGCAGTACTTC
cdr3_aa: CASRDIRGSGKFSYEQYF

clone_size: many
d_call: TRBD2
j_call: TRBJ2-3
v_call: TRBV13
cdr3_nt: TGTGCCAGCAGCATGGGACTAGCGGGGCGCACAGATACGCAGTATTTT
cdr3_aa: CASSMGLAGRTDTQYF

clone_size: NA
d_call: TRBD1
j_call: TRBJ1-2
v_call: TRBV6-1
cdr3_nt: TGTGCCAGCAGTAAGACAGGGGAGGGCCTAGGCTACACCTTC
cdr3_aa: CASSKTGEGLGYTF

clone_size: many
d_call: NA
j_call: TRBJ2-7
v_call: TRBV7-3
cdr3_nt: TGTGCCAGCAGCTTCCCGCCGCGGCAGTCCTACGAGCAGTACTTC
cdr3_aa: CASSFPPRQSYEQYF

clone_size: NA
d_call: NA
j_call: TRBJ2-7
v_call: TRBV9
cdr3_nt: TGTGCCAGCAGCGTAGGGTCCAGGAACGACGAGCAGTACTTC
cdr3_aa: CASSVGSRNDEQYF

clone_size: many
d_call: NA
j_call: TRBJ1-1
v_call: TRBV18
cdr3_nt: TGTGCCAGCTCACCAAAAGGGAACACTGAAGCTTTCTTT
cdr3_aa: CASSPKGNTEAFF

clone_size: NA
d_call: NA
j_call: TRBJ2-7
v_call: TRBV30
cdr3_nt: TGTGCCTGGAGTGTACGGGGGAAAGGGTACGAGCAGTACTTC
cdr3_aa: CAWSVRGKGYEQYF

clone_size: many
d_call: NA
j_call: TRBJ1-1
v_call: TRBV7-3
cdr3_nt: TGTGCCAGCAGCCCTGGACTCTCGGGGACTGAAGCTTTCTTT
cdr3_aa: CASSPGLSGTEAFF

clone_size: NA
d_call: NA
j_call: TRBJ1-3
v_call: TRBV9
cdr3_nt: TGTGCCAGCAGCGTAGCTGCGGGCTTTGGAAACACCATATATTTT
cdr3_aa: CASSVAAGFGNTIYF

clone_size: many
d_call: TRBD1
j_call: TRBJ2-1
v_call: TRBV6-2/TRBV6-3
cdr3_nt: TGTGCCAGCAGTTCGGGACAGGGTGACTACAATGAGCAGTTCTTC
cdr3_aa: CASSSGQGDYNEQFF

clone_size: many
d_call: NA
j_call: TRBJ2-3
v_call: TRBV7-2
cdr3_nt: TGTGCCCATGAGGGGGGGGACACGATCACAGATACGCAGTATTTT
cdr3_aa: CAHEGGDTITDTQYF

clone_size: many
d_call: TRBD2
j_call: TRBJ2-5
v_call: TRBV3-1
cdr3_nt: TGTGCCAGCAGCCAAGAAATACCGGGACTAGCGGAAGAGACCCAGTACTTC
cdr3_aa: CASSQEIPGLAEETQYF

clone_size: NA
d_call: TRBD1
j_call: TRBJ1-4
v_call: TRBV28
cdr3_nt: TGTGCCAGCAGTTTAGGTGGGACAGGGCATGAAAAACTGTTTTTT
cdr3_aa: CASSLGGTGHEKLFF

clone_size: NA
d_call: NA
j_call: TRBJ2-5
v_call: TRBV5-1
cdr3_nt: TGCGCCAGCAGCTTGGAGGAGAGGGACACCCAAGAGACCCAGTACTTC
cdr3_aa: CASSLEERDTQETQYF

clone_size: few
d_call: NA
j_call: TRBJ2-7
v_call: TRBV27
cdr3_nt: TGTGCCAGCAGTTTATCGGGGCAGGGGAAAATTCCCTACGAGCAGTACTTC
cdr3_aa: CASSLSGQGKIPYEQYF

clone_size: NA
d_call: NA
j_call: TRBJ2-7
v_call: TRBV20-1
cdr3_nt: TGCAGTGCCCACGACCCTACCTACGAGCAGTACTTC
cdr3_aa: CSAHDPTYEQYF

clone_size: few
d_call: NA
j_call: TRBJ1-6
v_call: TRBV6-1
cdr3_nt: TGTGCCAGCAGTCCCCTGGGGGGGGGCGAAGGTTCACCCCTCCACTTT
cdr3_aa: CASSPLGGGEGSPLHF

clone_size: many
d_call: NA
j_call: TRBJ2-2
v_call: TRBV18
cdr3_nt: TGTGCCAGCTCATCGGATACCACCGGGGAGCTGTTTTTT
cdr3_aa: CASSSDTTGELFF